One and the same sample provided the 3 T cell receptor beta chains below, sequenced in a study of T cells in Graves' hyperthyroidism and ophthalmopathy. It was RNA transcripts that yielded the amplified TCR beta CDR3 regions. TCR CDR3 underwent first-round RT-PCR with the HTBI primer set. TCRdb recomputed calls from the multiplex PCR reads with MiXCR, one row per CDR3 protein. The sample lists over 300,000 distinct CDR3 sequences; 14% were seen once. The sequenced sample was blood. Receptors were obtained from a woman aged 55-69 years with Graves' hyperthyroidism.

This clonotype was seen repeatedly, ten times or more. V is TRBV30 and J is TRBJ2-1; possibly TRBD1 for D (5 bases). Looked up from germline, CDR1 is GTSNPN and CDR2 is SVGIG (reference sequence). CDR3 length: 14 residues. Trimming took off 5 bases at V and 0 bases at J, with 11 bases between the two ends. The CDR3 DNA sequence: TGTGCCTGGTCAGGGCTGGACTCCTACAATGAGCAGTTCTTC. It translates to CAWSGLDSYNEQFF.

This clonotype was counted many times. The V and J genes are TRBV27 and TRBJ2-3, with D possibly being TRBD1 or TRBD2 (5 bases each). Trimming took off 6 bases at V and 3 bases at J, with 16 bases between the two ends. Germline CDR1 is MNHEY and CDR2 is SMNVEV (reference sequence). CDR3 size: 15 residues. In DNA, the CDR3 is TGTGCCAGCAGCCTGTCGGTAGGGGAGACAGATACGCAGTATTTT. The encoded protein is CASSLSVGETDTQYF.

This clonotype came up many times. The chain is built from TRBV3-1 and TRBJ1-1, with 7 bases aligning to TRBD1. CDR3 length: 13 residues. V lost 2 bases to trimming and J lost 10 bases; unmatched junction nucleotides: 7. The germline CDR1 and CDR2 sequences are LGHDT and YNNKEL (reference sequence). CDR3 coding DNA: TGTGCCAGCAGCCAACTTGGCGAGGGGGCAGCTTTCTTT. Translated: CASSQLGEGAAFF. Variable domain in full (rest from reference TRBV3-1 and TRBJ1-1): DTAVSQTPKYLVTQMGNDKSIKCEQNLGHDTMYWYKQDSKKFLKIMFSYNNKELIINETVPNRFSPKSPDKAHLNLHINSLELGDSAVYFCASSQLGEGAAFFGQGTRLTVV.